This is a list of T cell receptor beta chains from one sample in a study of CD8 T cells in Susac syndrome. In TCRdb, the immunoSEQ multiplex PCR reads were re-called with MiXCR into one record per CDR3 protein. Of about 160,000 distinct CDR3 sequences listed, roughly 95% are singletons. Input material: CD4+ T cells from PBMCs. These receptors all stem from a human donor in good health. The CDR3 runs from the conserved cysteine through the conserved F or W. The D gene is left open where the match is weak. Expanded clones get a size class; other rows say once, few or many, or leave the size out.

J: TRBJ2-1
D: -
V: TRBV6-4
size: -
CDR3: CASSAVVRQFF
DNA: TGTGCCAGCAGTGCAGTCGTGCGGCAGTTCTTC

J: TRBJ1-6
D: TRBD1
V: TRBV12-3/TRBV12-4
size: -
CDR3: CASSRQGEGSPLHF
DNA: TGTGCCAGCAGTCGACAGGGAGAGGGCTCACCCCTCCACTTT

J: TRBJ2-6
D: -
V: TRBV9
size: -
CDR3: CASSLRRGGLGSGANVLTF
DNA: TGTGCCAGCAGCCTTCGGAGGGGGGGCCTGGGCTCTGGGGCCAACGTCCTGACTTTC

J: TRBJ1-6
D: TRBD1
V: TRBV2
size: -
CDR3: CASDRGVSPLHF
DNA: TGTGCCAGCGACAGGGGTGTTTCACCCCTCCACTTT

J: TRBJ2-6
D: -
V: TRBV2
size: -
CDR3: CASLKGRLAWSGANVLTF
DNA: TGTGCCAGCTTGAAAGGGCGGCTAGCTTGGTCTGGGGCCAACGTCCTGACTTTC

J: TRBJ2-6
D: -
V: TRBV20-1
size: -
CDR3: CSALTVTGANVLTF
DNA: TGCAGTGCCTTGACTGTAACTGGGGCCAACGTCCTGACTTTC

J: TRBJ2-7
D: -
V: TRBV3-1
size: -
CDR3: CASTSRGSYEQYF
DNA: TGTGCCAGCACCTCCCGCGGCTCCTACGAGCAGTACTTC

J: TRBJ2-7
D: -
V: TRBV6-1
size: -
CDR3: CASSLGEGVYEQYF
DNA: TGTGCCAGCTCTCTTGGGGAGGGGGTCTACGAGCAGTACTTC

J: TRBJ2-7
D: TRBD1
V: TRBV20-1
size: -
CDR3: CSARKTGPEQYF
DNA: TGCAGTGCTAGAAAGACAGGGCCCGAGCAGTACTTC

J: TRBJ1-1
D: -
V: TRBV5-1
size: -
CDR3: CASSTYGRESEAFF
DNA: TGCGCCAGCAGCACTTATGGACGGGAGTCTGAAGCTTTCTTT

J: TRBJ2-3
D: TRBD2
V: TRBV19
size: -
CDR3: CATQAGLTDTQYF
DNA: TGTGCCACTCAAGCGGGGTTAACAGATACGCAGTATTTT

J: TRBJ2-3
D: -
V: TRBV6-2/TRBV6-3
size: -
CDR3: CASSYSEVTDTQYF
DNA: TGTGCCAGCAGTTACTCCGAAGTCACAGATACGCAGTATTTT

J: TRBJ1-2
D: TRBD1
V: TRBV3-1
size: -
CDR3: CASSQDLGAGTVYGYTF
DNA: TGTGCCAGCAGCCAAGATCTGGGGGCCGGGACAGTCTATGGCTACACCTTC

J: TRBJ2-3
D: -
V: TRBV18
size: -
CDR3: CASSPPSGGSDTQYF
DNA: TGTGCCAGCTCACCACCGTCAGGTGGGTCTGATACGCAGTATTTT

J: TRBJ2-1
D: TRBD2
V: TRBV4-1
size: -
CDR3: CASRSGLAGDNEQFF
DNA: TGCGCCAGCAGGTCGGGACTAGCGGGGGACAATGAGCAGTTCTTC

J: TRBJ2-2
D: TRBD2
V: TRBV20-1
size: once
CDR3: CSARDASGGAGGELFF
DNA: TGCAGTGCTAGAGATGCCAGCGGGGGGGCTGGCGGGGAGCTGTTTTTT

J: TRBJ1-5
D: TRBD1
V: TRBV3-1
size: -
CDR3: CASSQGGTGTNQPQHF
DNA: TGTGCCAGCAGCCAAGGCGGGACAGGGACAAATCAGCCCCAGCATTTT

J: TRBJ1-2
D: -
V: TRBV6-1
size: -
CDR3: CASSEGGLRGYTF
DNA: TGTGCCAGCAGTGAGGGTGGCCTTAGGGGCTACACCTTC

J: TRBJ2-5
D: TRBD2
V: TRBV9
size: -
CDR3: CASSTGLAAPPYQETQYF
DNA: TGTGCCAGCAGCACGGGACTAGCAGCCCCACCGTACCAAGAGACCCAGTACTTC

J: TRBJ1-1
D: -
V: TRBV29-1
size: -
CDR3: CSVEARDGEAFF
DNA: TGCAGCGTTGAAGCCAGGGATGGTGAAGCTTTCTTT

J: TRBJ1-1
D: TRBD1
V: TRBV20-1
size: -
CDR3: CSAGTGVDTEAFF
DNA: TGCAGTGCTGGGACAGGGGTAGACACTGAAGCTTTCTTT

J: TRBJ1-1
D: TRBD1
V: TRBV9
size: once
CDR3: CASSLQGAMDTEAFF
DNA: TGTGCCAGCAGCTTACAGGGGGCTATGGACACTGAAGCTTTCTTT

J: TRBJ2-4
D: -
V: TRBV6-7
size: -
CDR3: CASSHRTEENIQYF
DNA: TGTGCCAGCAGTCATCGGACAGAGGAAAACATTCAGTACTTC

J: TRBJ2-7
D: -
V: TRBV7-2
size: -
CDR3: CASSSDGISYEQYF
DNA: TGTGCCAGCAGTTCGGACGGCATCTCCTACGAGCAGTACTTC

J: TRBJ2-7
D: -
V: TRBV10-3
size: -
CDR3: CAIKATELHEQYF
DNA: TGTGCCATCAAGGCAACGGAGTTACACGAGCAGTACTTC

J: TRBJ1-1
D: -
V: TRBV7-9
size: once
CDR3: CASSLQARSEAFF
DNA: TGTGCCAGCAGCTTACAGGCCCGGAGTGAAGCTTTCTTT

J: TRBJ2-5
D: TRBD2
V: TRBV4-1
size: -
CDR3: CASSQDLAGAETQYF
DNA: TGCGCCAGCAGCCAAGATCTAGCGGGGGCAGAGACCCAGTACTTC

J: TRBJ2-7
D: -
V: TRBV14
size: -
CDR3: CASSQDLGTLYEQYF
DNA: TGTGCCAGCAGCCAAGATTTGGGGACACTCTACGAGCAGTACTTC

J: TRBJ1-2
D: -
V: TRBV18
size: once
CDR3: CASSQRGGYTF
DNA: TGTGCCAGCTCACAAAGGGGGGGCTACACCTTC

J: TRBJ2-7
D: TRBD1
V: TRBV5-1
size: -
CDR3: CASSLGAGGFYEQYF
DNA: TGCGCCAGCAGCTTGGGAGCAGGGGGCTTCTACGAGCAGTACTTC

J: TRBJ2-6
D: -
V: TRBV20-1
size: -
CDR3: CSARAGRYSGANVLTF
DNA: TGCAGTGCTAGGGCGGGACGCTACTCTGGGGCCAACGTCCTGACTTTC

J: TRBJ2-5
D: TRBD1
V: TRBV25-1
size: -
CDR3: CASSDWTGGRETQYF
DNA: TGTGCCAGCAGTGATTGGACAGGGGGCCGCGAGACCCAGTACTTC

J: TRBJ2-2
D: -
V: TRBV5-1
size: -
CDR3: CASSLFGFNTGELFF
DNA: TGCGCCAGCAGCTTGTTTGGTTTTAACACCGGGGAGCTGTTTTTT

J: TRBJ2-3
D: -
V: TRBV29-1
size: -
CDR3: CSVEAGSPTDTQYF
DNA: TGCAGCGTTGAGGCCGGGTCCCCCACAGATACGCAGTATTTT

J: TRBJ2-3
D: -
V: TRBV6-5
size: -
CDR3: CASSYSNGGEGTDTQYF
DNA: TGTGCCAGCAGTTACTCGAACGGGGGCGAGGGCACAGATACGCAGTATTTT

J: TRBJ2-2
D: -
V: TRBV19
size: once
CDR3: CASSPQQGIGELFF
DNA: TGTGCCAGTAGTCCCCAACAGGGAATCGGGGAGCTGTTTTTT

J: TRBJ1-1
D: TRBD1
V: TRBV5-1
size: once
CDR3: CASSLYSGGNTEAFF
DNA: TGCGCCAGCAGCTTGTACTCAGGGGGGAACACTGAAGCTTTCTTT

J: TRBJ2-1
D: TRBD2
V: TRBV11-3
size: -
CDR3: CASSLDRTSAYNEQFF
DNA: TGTGCCAGCAGCTTAGATCGGACTAGCGCCTACAATGAGCAGTTCTTC

J: TRBJ2-1
D: TRBD2
V: TRBV12-3/TRBV12-4
size: once
CDR3: CASSPGASGAHEQFF
DNA: TGTGCCAGCAGCCCTGGGGCTAGCGGGGCCCATGAGCAGTTCTTC

J: TRBJ2-5
D: -
V: TRBV29-1
size: -
CDR3: CSARYREETQYF
DNA: TGCAGCGCTCGCTACCGGGAGGAGACCCAGTACTTC

J: TRBJ2-7
D: -
V: TRBV3-1
size: -
CDR3: CASSRSPLVGSYEQYF
DNA: TGTGCCAGCAGCCGGTCCCCACTGGTCGGATCCTACGAGCAGTACTTC

J: TRBJ2-5
D: -
V: TRBV10-3
size: -
CDR3: CATHGAEETQYF
DNA: TGTGCCACCCATGGGGCAGAAGAGACCCAGTACTTC

J: TRBJ1-2
D: -
V: TRBV6-6
size: -
CDR3: CASSYSNQGVNGYTF
DNA: TGTGCCAGCAGTTACTCGAACCAAGGGGTAAATGGCTACACCTTC

J: TRBJ2-3
D: TRBD1
V: TRBV24-1
size: -
CDR3: CATSDSGQDLTDTQYF
DNA: TGTGCCACCAGTGATTCGGGACAGGACCTCACAGATACGCAGTATTTT

J: TRBJ2-3
D: -
V: TRBV12-3/TRBV12-4
size: few
CDR3: CASSFSSTDTQYF
DNA: TGTGCCAGCAGTTTTTCTAGCACAGATACGCAGTATTTT

J: TRBJ1-6
D: -
V: TRBV15
size: -
CDR3: CATSRQLYNSPLHF
DNA: TGTGCCACCAGCAGACAGCTATATAATTCACCCCTCCACTTT

J: TRBJ2-3
D: TRBD2
V: TRBV3-1
size: -
CDR3: CASSPWGASGGSDTQYF
DNA: TGTGCCAGCAGCCCCTGGGGGGCTAGCGGGGGCTCGGATACGCAGTATTTT

J: TRBJ2-7
D: TRBD1
V: TRBV24-1
size: -
CDR3: CATSKPTGAYEQYF
DNA: TGTGCCACCAGTAAACCGACAGGGGCCTACGAGCAGTACTTC

J: TRBJ2-7
D: -
V: TRBV28
size: -
CDR3: CASSLSFQSYEQYF
DNA: TGTGCCAGCAGTTTGAGCTTCCAATCCTACGAGCAGTACTTC

J: TRBJ1-6
D: -
V: TRBV3-1
size: -
CDR3: CASSPTGSDSPLHF
DNA: TGTGCCAGCAGCCCGACCGGCTCGGATTCACCCCTCCACTTT

J: TRBJ2-1
D: -
V: TRBV5-1
size: -
CDR3: CASSLGLLSSYNEQFF
DNA: TGCGCCAGCAGCTTGGGGCTCCTGAGCTCCTACAATGAGCAGTTCTTC

J: TRBJ1-1
D: -
V: TRBV29-1
size: -
CDR3: CSVAVGWGLTEAFF
DNA: TGCAGCGTTGCGGTCGGTTGGGGGTTAACTGAAGCTTTCTTT

J: TRBJ1-2
D: TRBD1
V: TRBV11-2
size: -
CDR3: CASDRRGPGYTF
DNA: TGTGCCAGCGACCGGAGGGGGCCTGGCTACACCTTC

J: TRBJ1-2
D: -
V: TRBV9
size: -
CDR3: CASSVVQGGNYGYTF
DNA: TGTGCCAGCAGCGTAGTACAGGGAGGGAACTATGGCTACACCTTC

J: TRBJ2-5
D: -
V: TRBV20-1
size: -
CDR3: CSARAGVETQYF
DNA: TGCAGTGCTAGAGCTGGGGTGGAGACCCAGTACTTC